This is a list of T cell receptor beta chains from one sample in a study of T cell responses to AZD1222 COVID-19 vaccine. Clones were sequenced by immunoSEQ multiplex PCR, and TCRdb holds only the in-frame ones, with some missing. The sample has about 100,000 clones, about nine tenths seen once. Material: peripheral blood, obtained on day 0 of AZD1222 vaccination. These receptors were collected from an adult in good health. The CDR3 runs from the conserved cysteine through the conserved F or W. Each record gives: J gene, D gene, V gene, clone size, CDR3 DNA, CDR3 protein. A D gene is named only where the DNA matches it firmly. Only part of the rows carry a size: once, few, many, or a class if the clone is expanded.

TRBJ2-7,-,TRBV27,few,TGTGCCAGCGGCGGGCCGAACTCCTACGAGCAGTACTTC,CASGGPNSYEQYF
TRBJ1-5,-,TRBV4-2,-,TGTGCCAGCAGCCAAGGACAGGTTTATAGCAATCAGCCCCAGCATTTT,CASSQGQVYSNQPQHF
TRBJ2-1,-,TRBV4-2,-,TGTGCCAGCAGCCCTACCGGGATTTCCTACAATGAGCAGTTCTTC,CASSPTGISYNEQFF
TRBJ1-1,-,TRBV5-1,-,TGCGCCAGCAGCAACACGGGGACTGAAGCTTTCTTT,CASSNTGTEAFF
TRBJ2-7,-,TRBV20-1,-,TGCAGTGTCCCGTACTCCTACGAGCAGTACTTC,CSVPYSYEQYF
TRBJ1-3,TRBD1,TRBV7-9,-,TGTGCCAGCAGCACTAGAGGACAGGCTGACTCTGGAAACACCATATATTTT,CASSTRGQADSGNTIYF
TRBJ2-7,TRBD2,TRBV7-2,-,TGTGCCAGCAGCCAGGGGCTAGCGGGACTGTACGAGCAGTACTTC,CASSQGLAGLYEQYF
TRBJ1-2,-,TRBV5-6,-,TGTGCCAGCAGCTCTCAGACGCTCACTAACTATGGCTACACCTTC,CASSSQTLTNYGYTF
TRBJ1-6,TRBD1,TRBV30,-,TGTGCCTGGAGTGTCCGGGACAGGGTCTCACCCCTCCACTTT,CAWSVRDRVSPLHF
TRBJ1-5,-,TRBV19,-,TGTGCCAGTAGTAAACAGCCGAATCAGCCCCAGCATTTT,CASSKQPNQPQHF
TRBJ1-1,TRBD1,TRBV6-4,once,TGTGCCAGCAGGCAGGGGGAGAACACTGAAGCTTTCTTT,CASRQGENTEAFF
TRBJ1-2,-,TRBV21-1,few,TGTGCCAGCAGCAAAGCGCTTTCATCCGGGGGAGCCTGGGGTGGCTACACCTTC,CASSKALSSGGAWGGYTF
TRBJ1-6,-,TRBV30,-,TGTGCCTGGAGCCAACCGGGAACACCCCTCCACTTT,CAWSQPGTPLHF
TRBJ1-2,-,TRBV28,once,TGTGCCAGCAGACGGCACAGGGAGAGCTACGGCTACACCTTC,CASRRHRESYGYTF
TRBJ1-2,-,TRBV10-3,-,TGTGCCATCAGTGAGCTAAAGATGGGCCATAACTATGGCTACACCTTC,CAISELKMGHNYGYTF
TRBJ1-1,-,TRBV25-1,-,TGTGCCAGCCTCTGGTCATGGGGACAGAACACTGAAGCTTTCTTT,CASLWSWGQNTEAFF
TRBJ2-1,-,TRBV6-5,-,TGTGCCAGCGGGATTGGACCCGACAATGAGCAGTTCTTC,CASGIGPDNEQFF
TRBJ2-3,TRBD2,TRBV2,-,TGTGCCAGCAGTGCGCTAGCGGGACTGCCAGATACGCAGTATTTT,CASSALAGLPDTQYF